The entry that follows covers one T cell receptor (beta chain) sequence. Original methodology: By means of reference gene primer amplification, nucleated cell counts were estimated. Assay: immunoSEQ multiplex PCR; the TCRdb copy retains only in-frame clones and omits some. The V and J calls and clone size were taken over from that table, and D and trimming were inferred from the DNA. This table has about 71,000 clones, 90% appearing once. The CDR3 covers 17 residues. Germline CDR1 is LNHDA and CDR2 is SQIVND (reference sequence). Germline trimming cut 2 bases from V and 5 bases from J; bases unmatched to any gene: 11. The sample is drawn from a study of blood T cell repertoires in COVID-19. At the level of the study: The origin of the acute and convalescent COVID-19 samples was the United States, Italy and Spain.

This sequence was found in a woman aged 18-35 years with acute or convalescent COVID-19. The chain has TRBV19 and TRBJ2-1, with 8 positions matching TRBD2. The sequenced material came from peripheral blood. The CDR3 region has the DNA TGTGCCAGTAGTATATTGTATGAGCGGGAGTTGAACAATGAGCAGTTCTTC. Its protein is CASSILYERELNNEQFF. Full variable domain (rest looked up from reference TRBV19 and TRBJ2-1): DGGITQSPKYLFRKEGQNVTLSCEQNLNHDAMYWYRQDPGQGLRLIYYSQIVNDFQKGDIAEGYSVSREKKESFPLTVTSAQKNPTAFYLCASSILYERELNNEQFFGPGTRLTVL.